This TCR beta chain emerged from a study of blood T cell repertoires in COVID-19. The overall study: The United States, Italy and Spain were the sources of the acute and convalescent COVID-19 samples. The analysed material was cDNA or gDNA that came from T cells, B-cell-depleted T cells, or PBMCs.

The V gene end was trimmed by 6 bases and the J gene end by 4 bases; junction bases not matched to a gene: 8. Germline V gene sequence: CDR1 MNHEY, CDR2 SVGAGI. The CDR3 extends over 14 amino acids. TCRdb's table, derived via immunoSEQ multiplex PCR, lists solely in-frame clones and lacks some. The table has more than 65,000 clones, around 85% seen once; the top ten hold under 6%. The rearrangement links TRBV6-5 to TRBJ2-7; 8 bases line up with TRBD1. The specimen was peripheral blood. This receptor was obtained from a man older than 75 with acute or convalescent COVID-19. The CDR3, as DNA: TGTGCCAGCAGCGGCCGGACAGGGCCTTACGAGCAGTACTTC. Translating gives CASSGRTGPYEQYF.